A single sample is the source of the 3 T cell receptor beta chains below, sequenced in a study of T-cell memory formation after mild COVID-19. A single record per CDR3 protein comes from TCRdb applying MiXCR to the 5' RACE reads. The profile shows about 310,000 distinct CDR3 sequences, around 15% of them singletons. The sequenced sample consisted of PBMCs or a T cell subset sorted from them (not recorded which). These receptor sequences come from a man between 18 and 29 years old who had mild COVID-19 (a few samples of this study predate the infection). Cell type and time point are not known.

The chain is built from TRBV7-8 and TRBJ1-1; unclear D gene. The CDR3 totals 14 residues. Trimming left V 1 base short and J 1 base short, with 7 bases between. The germline CDR1 and CDR2 sequences are SGHVS and FQNEAQ. CDR3 coding DNA: TGTGCCAGCAGCTTAGAATTGGAGAACACTGAAGCTTTCTTT. The encoded protein is CASSLELENTEAFF.

This clonotype was observed many times. The chain links TRBV12-3 or TRBV12-4 to TRBJ2-5; tentative D call: TRBD2 (7 bases). This CDR3 is built from 13 residues. V was pared by 5 bases and J by 4 bases, with 11 bases between. The CDR3 nucleotides are TGTGCCAGCAGTCCGGGGGGCCGAGAGACCCAGTACTTC. Its protein is CASSPGGRETQYF.

This chain connects TRBV5-6 to TRBJ1-2, with a weak D call TRBD1 (5 bases). The CDR3 sequence is 15 residues long. With 4 bases removed from V and 4 bases from J, the gap between germline ends came to 17 bases. Germline CDR1 reads SGHDT; CDR2 reads YYEEEE. The CDR3 sequence: CASSPGRAGGYGYTF. The CDR3 DNA reads as TGTGCCAGCAGCCCCGGCAGGGCCGGGGGCTATGGCTACACCTTC.